One and the same sample provided the 31 T cell receptor beta chains below, sequenced in a study of blood T cell repertoires in COVID-19. Sequenced by immunoSEQ multiplex PCR; TCRdb stores in-frame clones only, minus some. The sample contains around 200,000 clones, 87% of which appear only once. The sequenced sample was PBMCs or T cells enriched from blood (not recorded which). The receptors stem from a man younger than 30 with acute COVID-19.

This chain joins TRBV2 and TRBJ2-3; the match to TRBD2 covers 10 bases. V gave up 4 bases and J gave up 2 bases; unmatched junction bases: 18. This CDR3 has 20 residues. Germline V gene sequence: CDR1 SNHLY, CDR2 FYNNEI. The CDR3 DNA is TGTGCCAGCAGTGTCAGTACAGGGAATCTACTAGCGGGGCCCACAGATACGCAGTATTTT. Its translation: CASSVSTGNLLAGPTDTQYF.

The J gene is TRBJ2-1, the V gene TRBV19, with 11 bases lining up with TRBD2. The CDR3 is 18 amino acids. Unmatched junction bases numbered 7, after V lost 0 bases and J lost 3 bases. Looked up from germline, CDR1 is LNHDA and CDR2 is SQIVND (reference sequence). The CDR3 sequence is CASSIDRTSGHFYNEQFF. The CDR3 DNA reads TGTGCCAGTAGTATAGACAGGACTAGCGGGCATTTCTACAATGAGCAGTTCTTC.

This clone was counted between two and nine times. The chain recombines TRBV28 with TRBJ1-1, with D possibly being TRBD1 (5 bases). Trimming pared 6 bases from V and 10 bases from J, leaving 18 bases between. Germline CDR1 and CDR2: MDHEN and SYDVKM. This CDR3 has 13 residues. The CDR3 protein is CASSPTVGPGAFF. The CDR3 DNA sequence: TGTGCCAGCAGCCCGACAGTGGGGCCCGGAGCTTTCTTT.

The chain carries TRBV5-1 and TRBJ1-2; TRBD1 is a possible D gene (6 bases). Trimming took off 0 bases at V and 2 bases at J, with 8 bases between the two ends. The length of the CDR3 is 14 residues. Germline CDR1 is SGHRS and CDR2 is YFSETQ. The CDR3, as DNA: TGCGCCAGCAGCTTGGAAGGACAGAACTATGGCTACACCTTC. Its protein is CASSLEGQNYGYTF.

This chain joins TRBV27 and TRBJ1-5; 10 bases match TRBD1. The CDR3 runs to 15 residues. Germline V gene data show CDR1 as MNHEY and CDR2 as SMNVEV (reference sequence). V was clipped by 2 bases and J by 10 bases; unmatched bases: 8. The CDR3: CASSLGGQGDLPQHF. The CDR3 nucleotides are TGTGCCAGCAGTTTAGGTGGACAGGGGGATTTACCCCAGCATTTT.

The chain uses TRBV9 and TRBJ2-5, with 10 nucleotides matching TRBD2. Germline V gene lookup returns CDR1 SGDLS and CDR2 YYNGEE. V lost 0 bases to trimming and J lost 4 bases; unmatched junction nucleotides: 9. CDR3 size: 17 residues. For the CDR3, the DNA is TGTGCCAGCAGCGTAGGAGCTAGCGGGAGCGGGCGAGAGACCCAGTACTTC. It is translated as CASSVGASGSGRETQYF.

In its sample, this clone was seen once. The CDR3 region is CASSLWGGSSYEQYF. CDR3 sequence (DNA): TGTGCCAGCAGCTTGTGGGGGGGAAGCTCCTACGAGCAGTACTTC. The genes are TRBV5-6 and TRBJ2-7; 7 bases are shared with TRBD2. CDR1 and CDR2 (germline): SGHDT, YYEEEE. J was trimmed by 0 bases and V by 1 base; bases with no gene match: 4. The CDR3 runs 15 residues.

This clone was counted once. V usage is TRBV18 and J usage is TRBJ2-5; D is perhaps TRBD1 (6 bases). This CDR3 has 14 amino acids. Trimming shortened V by 3 bases and J by 1 base, and 9 bases separated the two germline ends. Germline CDR1 is KGHSH and CDR2 is LQKENI. DNA of the CDR3: TGTGCCAGCTCACCTTCAGGGGTCCAAGAGACCCAGTACTTC. Its protein is CASSPSGVQETQYF.

The chain joins TRBV5-1 to TRBJ2-1, with 8 bases aligning to TRBD2. This CDR3 comprises 17 residues. J gave up 1 base and V 5 bases, and 11 bases lay outside the gene matches. Germline CDR1 reads SGHRS; CDR2 reads YFSETQ. For the CDR3, the DNA is TGCGCCAGCAGATCCACCCTAGCGGGCCTTTCCTACAATGAGCAGTTCTTC. Its translation is CASRSTLAGLSYNEQFF.

The chain employs TRBV11-2 and TRBJ2-2; TRBD2 matches 10 bases. With 4 bases clipped from V and 7 bases from J, the junction kept 6 bases outside the gene matches. Germline V CDR1 and CDR2: SGHAT, FQNNGV. The CDR3 contains 15 residues. The CDR3 sequence is CASSSIAGGIGELFF. The CDR3 DNA reads as TGTGCCAGCAGCTCCATAGCGGGAGGAATCGGGGAGCTGTTTTTT.

The chain employs TRBV30 and TRBJ2-2, with D tentatively TRBD2 (6 bases). There are 17 residues in the CDR3. V lost 0 bases, J lost 0 bases, and 14 bases lay in between. CDR1 and CDR2 from the germline V gene are GTSNPN and SVGIG (reference sequence). The CDR3 sequence: CAWSVWRGRSNTGELFF. CDR3 bases: TGTGCCTGGAGTGTTTGGCGGGGCAGATCGAACACCGGGGAGCTGTTTTTT.

This chain joins TRBV6-5 and TRBJ1-3; TRBD1 is a possible D gene (6 bases). V gave up 2 bases and J gave up 0 bases, with 8 bases separating them. CDR3 length equals 15 residues. Germline lookup yields CDR1 MNHEY and CDR2 SVGAGI. The CDR3 reads CASSYTDSSGNTIYF. The CDR3 DNA follows: TGTGCCAGCAGTTACACGGACAGCTCTGGAAACACCATATATTTT.

In its sample, this clone was seen once. The chain uses TRBV3-1 (or the pseudogene TRBV3-2) and TRBJ2-7, with 13 bases identical to TRBD2. The junction had 6 bases not matched to a gene; V was cut back by 3 bases and J by 7 bases. Per germline, CDR1 LGHDT and CDR2 YNNKEL (reference sequence). This CDR3 has 15 amino acids. CDR3 protein: CASSHQGLAGDEQYF. The CDR3 DNA follows: TGTGCCAGCAGCCATCAAGGACTAGCGGGAGATGAGCAGTACTTC.

The chain carries TRBV12-3 or TRBV12-4 and TRBJ1-6; the D gene is possibly TRBD1 (5 bases). This CDR3 contains 12 residues. Deletions cut 7 bases from V and 9 bases from J, with 10 bases between. The CDR3 spells CASTQEGSPLHF. The CDR3 bases are TGTGCCAGCACACAGGAGGGTTCACCCCTCCACTTT.

The chain employs TRBV19 and TRBJ1-5; a weak D match, TRBD1 (5 bases). V shed 3 bases and J shed 9 bases, with 15 bases lying between them. The CDR3 has 14 residues. Germline V CDR1 and CDR2: LNHDA, SQIVND (reference sequence). The CDR3 DNA follows: TGTGCCAGTAGTATCGGGCGGCAGGGAAGGCCCCAGCATTTT. This sequence encodes CASSIGRQGRPQHF.

This chain links TRBV18 with TRBJ2-3, with TRBD2 identical over 7 bases. V was pared by 1 base and J by 4 bases, with 8 bases of the junction left unmatched. Per the germline V gene, CDR1 is KGHSH and CDR2 is LQKENI. The CDR3 has 16 residues. For the CDR3, the DNA is TGTGCCAGCTCACCACTCCTTGCGGGAGAGGCAGATACGCAGTATTTT. Translating gives CASSPLLAGEADTQYF.

V is TRBV7-6 and J is TRBJ2-3; 7 nucleotides align to TRBD1. V lost 1 base and J lost 6; bases outside the gene matches: 4. The germline gives CDR1 SGHVS, CDR2 FNYEAQ. This CDR3 comprises 14 residues. CDR3: CASSLGQGGDTQYF. CDR3 in DNA: TGTGCCAGCAGCTTAGGACAGGGTGGGGATACGCAGTATTTT.

The chain links TRBV11-2 to TRBJ1-3; tentative D call: TRBD1 (5 bases). This CDR3 has 14 amino acids. With 4 bases removed from V and 2 bases from J, the gap between germline ends came to 9 bases. Germline V gene data show CDR1 as SGHAT and CDR2 as FQNNGV. The CDR3 coding sequence is TGTGCCAGCAGCTCGACAGATGCTGGAAACACCATATATTTT. It is translated as CASSSTDAGNTIYF.

This clone was seen only once. The J gene is TRBJ2-7, the V gene TRBV7-9; the match to TRBD1 covers 7 bases. CDR1 SEHNR and CDR2 FQNEAQ come from the germline V gene (reference sequence). The V gene end was trimmed by 4 bases and the J gene end by 5 bases; junction bases not matched to a gene: 5. This CDR3 comprises 13 residues. The CDR3 coding sequence is TGTGCCAGCAGCTCACGCCAGGGGGACGAGCAGTACTTC. It translates to CASSSRQGDEQYF.

There are many counts of this clone. The chain combines TRBV19 with TRBJ2-7, with a weak D call TRBD2 (6 bases). CDR1 and CDR2 (germline): LNHDA, SQIVND (reference sequence). The length of the CDR3 is 11 residues. Trimming stripped 6 bases from V and 3 bases from J, with 6 bases between. The CDR3: CASRGGYEQYF. CDR3 DNA sequence: TGTGCCAGTAGGGGAGGCTACGAGCAGTACTTC.

The chain recombines TRBV11-2 with TRBJ2-3, with D unclear. This CDR3 region has 16 residues. Trimming removed 5 bases from V and 1 base from J, with 16 bases in between. Germline V gene data show CDR1 as SGHAT and CDR2 as FQNNGV. The CDR3 sequence: CASSPPPQRGTDTQYF. DNA of the CDR3: TGTGCCAGCAGCCCGCCCCCCCAACGAGGCACAGATACGCAGTATTTT. The full variable domain, completed using reference TRBV11-2 and TRBJ2-3, is EAGVAQSPRYKIIEKRQSVAFWCNPISGHATLYWYQQILGQGPKLLIQFQNNGVVDDSQLPKDRFSAERLKGVDSTLKIQPAKLEDSAVYLCASSPPPQRGTDTQYFGPGTRLTVL.

This sequence joins TRBV4-1 and TRBJ2-7, with 7 bases aligning to TRBD1. The CDR3 consists of 14 residues. Germline trimming cut 4 bases from V and 6 bases from J; bases unmatched to any gene: 9. Germline CDR1 and CDR2: MGHRA and YSYEKL. CDR3 sequence: CASSPDRFSFEQYF. CDR3 DNA: TGCGCCAGCAGCCCGGACAGGTTTTCTTTCGAGCAGTACTTC.

This clone was counted a single time. The chain has TRBV6-5 and TRBJ1-3, with D maybe TRBD1 (6 bases). Germline V lookup: CDR1 MNHEY, CDR2 SVGAGI. The CDR3 is 13 amino acids. With 11 bases removed from V and 4 bases from J, the gap between germline ends came to 15 bases. DNA of the CDR3: TGTGCCGCGACAGGCCCCTACGGAAACACCATATATTTT. Translating gives CAATGPYGNTIYF.

The sample holds one count of this clone. The CDR3 here is CASSTSWDSTYTEAFF. DNA for the CDR3: TGTGCCAGCAGCACAAGTTGGGACTCAACCTACACTGAAGCTTTCTTT. This chain links TRBV11-3 with TRBJ1-1; D possibly corresponds to TRBD1 (5 bases). This CDR3 has 16 residues. Per germline, CDR1 SGHNT and CDR2 YENEEA. Trimming took off 5 bases at V and 3 bases at J, with 19 bases between the two ends.

The chain is built from TRBV30 and TRBJ2-7, with 8 bases lining up with TRBD1. Germline V lookup: CDR1 GTSNPN, CDR2 SVGIG (reference sequence). The CDR3 contains 15 residues. V lost 3 bases to trimming and J lost 1 base; unmatched junction nucleotides: 8. For the CDR3, the DNA is TGTGCCTGGAGCCCTCGACGGGACAGGTCCTACGAGCAGTACTTC. Its protein product is CAWSPRRDRSYEQYF.

V is TRBV4-3 and J is TRBJ1-5, with D possibly TRBD1 on 5 matching bases. With 0 bases removed from V and 1 base from J, the gap between germline ends came to 13 bases. Germline V gene data show CDR1 as LGHNA and CDR2 as YSLEER. CDR3 size: 17 residues. The CDR3 spells CASSQDISGHSNQPQHF. The CDR3 coding sequence is TGCGCCAGCAGCCAAGACATTTCAGGGCACAGCAATCAGCCCCAGCATTTT.

V is TRBV27 and J is TRBJ2-7, with TRBD2 matching 7 bases. J gave up 13 bases and V 7 bases, and 10 bases lay outside the gene matches. The CDR3 extends over 11 amino acids. Per the germline V gene, CDR1 is MNHEY and CDR2 is SMNVEV (reference sequence). The CDR3 bases are TGTGCCAGCACTCAGTCAGGACTAGAATACTTC. Amino acids: CASTQSGLEYF.

CDR3 nucleotide sequence: TGCAGCGTTGTCCTGGGTTCGGGGAATGAGCAGTTCTTC. The encoded protein is CSVVLGSGNEQFF. The rearrangement links TRBV29-1 to TRBJ2-1; the D gene is possibly TRBD2 (5 bases). CDR1 is SQVTM, CDR2 ANQGSEA, per germline. This CDR3 comprises 13 residues. Trimming took 4 bases from V and 7 from J, leaving 14 bases between them.

This clone occurred a few times. This chain links TRBV15 with TRBJ2-7; TRBD2 aligns across 13 bases. Trimming cost V 5 bases and J 6 bases; bases outside gene matches: 4. The CDR3 spans 14 residues. Germline assignment: CDR1 LNHNV and CDR2 YYDKDF (reference sequence). This chain's CDR3 is CATSGLAGDAEQYF. DNA for the CDR3: TGTGCCACCAGCGGACTAGCGGGAGACGCCGAGCAGTACTTC.

This clone was seen only once. The chain joins TRBV28 to TRBJ2-2, with D perhaps TRBD1 (6 bases). V was cut by 3 bases and J by 4 bases, with 12 bases left in between. Germline V gives CDR1 MDHEN, CDR2 SYDVKM. The CDR3 has 15 amino acids. The CDR3 DNA sequence: TGTGCCAGCAGTTTGGGTGGACAGACCACCGGGGAGCTGTTTTTT. Its protein is CASSLGGQTTGELFF.

This clone has more than one count but fewer than ten. V is TRBV30 and J is TRBJ2-5, with D perhaps matching TRBD2 (5 bases). The V end was cut by 0 bases, the J end by 7 bases, with 6 bases between. Germline values: CDR1 GTSNPN, CDR2 SVGIG (reference sequence). CDR3 length equals 11 residues. DNA of the CDR3: TGTGCCTGGAGTGTACGGGGGACCCAGTACTTC. Amino acids: CAWSVRGTQYF.